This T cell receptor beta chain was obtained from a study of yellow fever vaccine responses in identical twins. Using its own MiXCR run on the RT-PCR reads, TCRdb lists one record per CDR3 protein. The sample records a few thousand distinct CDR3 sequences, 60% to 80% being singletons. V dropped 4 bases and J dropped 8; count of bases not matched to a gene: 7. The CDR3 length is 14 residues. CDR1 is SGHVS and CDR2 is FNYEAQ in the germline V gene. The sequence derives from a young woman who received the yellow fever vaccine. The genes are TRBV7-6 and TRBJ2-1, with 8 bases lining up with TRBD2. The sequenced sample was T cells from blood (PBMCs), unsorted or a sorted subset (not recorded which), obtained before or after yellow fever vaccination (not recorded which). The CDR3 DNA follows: TGTGCCAGCAGCTCGACTAGCGTTGGGGATGAGCAGTTCTTC. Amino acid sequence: CASSSTSVGDEQFF.